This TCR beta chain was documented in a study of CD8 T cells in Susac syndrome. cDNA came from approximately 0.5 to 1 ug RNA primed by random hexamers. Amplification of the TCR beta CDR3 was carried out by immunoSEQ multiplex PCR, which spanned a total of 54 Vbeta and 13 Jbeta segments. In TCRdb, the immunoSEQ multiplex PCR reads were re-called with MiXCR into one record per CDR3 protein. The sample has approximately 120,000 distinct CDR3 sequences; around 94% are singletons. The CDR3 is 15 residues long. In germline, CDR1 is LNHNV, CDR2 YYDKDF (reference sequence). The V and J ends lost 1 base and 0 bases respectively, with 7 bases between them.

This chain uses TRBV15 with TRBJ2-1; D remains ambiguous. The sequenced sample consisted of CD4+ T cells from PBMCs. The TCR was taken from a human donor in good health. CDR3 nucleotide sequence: TGTGCCACCAGCAGAGGGGGTTCCTCCTACAATGAGCAGTTCTTC. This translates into CATSRGGSSYNEQFF.